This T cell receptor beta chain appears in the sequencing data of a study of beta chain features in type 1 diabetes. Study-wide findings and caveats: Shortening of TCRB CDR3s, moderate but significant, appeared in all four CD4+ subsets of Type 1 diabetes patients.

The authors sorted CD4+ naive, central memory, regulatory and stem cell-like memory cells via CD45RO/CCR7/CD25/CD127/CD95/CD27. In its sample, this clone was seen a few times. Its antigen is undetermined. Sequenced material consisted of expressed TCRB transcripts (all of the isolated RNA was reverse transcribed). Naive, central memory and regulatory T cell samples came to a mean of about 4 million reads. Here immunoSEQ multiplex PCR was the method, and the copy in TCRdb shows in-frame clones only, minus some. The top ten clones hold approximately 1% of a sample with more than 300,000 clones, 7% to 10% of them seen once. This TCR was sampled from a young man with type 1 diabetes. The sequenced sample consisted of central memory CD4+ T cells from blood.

This CDR3 reads CASSESRVLGTGELFF. CDR3 DNA: TGCGCCAGCAGTGAGTCAAGGGTGTTAGGCACCGGGGAGCTGTTTTTT. The chain links TRBV10-1 to TRBJ2-2; no clear D. The germline V gene has CDR1 WNHNN and CDR2 SYGVQD (reference sequence). The germline V and J ends were trimmed by 0 bases and 4 bases, with 12 bases remaining between them. The CDR3 is 16 residues long.